This TCR beta chain derives from a study of cytomegalovirus exposure and HLA in healthy donors. The J segment lost 9 bases and the V segment lost 2 bases, leaving 4 bases of the junction unmatched. The CDR3 totals 14 residues. The germline V gene has CDR1 SGHVS and CDR2 FNYEAQ. With respect to this clone: Its antigen is currently unknown.

Study-wide results and limits: Presence/absence comparisons presumed near-even sequencing depth among donors. Later on, an analysis tied about 17,000 TCR beta sequences to HLA alleles at 0.05 false discovery rate.

A multiplex PCR was run with 60 Vbeta primers and 13 Jbeta primers. Produced via immunoSEQ multiplex PCR; TCRdb's table is partial and in-frame only. This sample has 100,000 to 150,000 clones, with about 83% found just once. The sample taken for sequencing was PBMCs. The TCR originated in a girl aged 2 to 9 in good health and CMV-seronegative. The chain carries TRBV7-6 and TRBJ2-1, with TRBD2 matching over 10 bases. The CDR3 spells CASSLYLAGVEQFF. The CDR3 nucleotides are TGTGCCAGCAGCTTATATCTAGCGGGAGTTGAGCAGTTCTTC.